A single T cell receptor (beta chain) is shown here with its context. Its antigen is unidentified. This specimen belongs to a study of T cell responses to AZD1222 COVID-19 vaccine. Libraries were prepared by immunoSEQ multiplex PCR; TCRdb keeps only in-frame clonotypes and omits some of them. The data show 100,000 to 150,000 clones, about 85% seen once. Study-wide findings and caveats: White British ancestry dominated among donors, who included more females, and clonal diversity was possibly underestimated. Reportedly, close to half of spike-specific TCRs are directed against unmutated variant regions.

Here the sequenced sample was peripheral blood, taken 28 days after the second AZD1222 dose. The clonotype originates from an adult who received the AZD1222 COVID-19 vaccine.

The CDR3: CSVPLNTEAFF. CDR3 in DNA: TGCAGTGTGCCACTGAACACTGAAGCTTTCTTT. J is TRBJ1-1 and V is TRBV20-1; D call uncertain. CDR3 length equals 11 residues. V was cut by 7 bases and J by 0 bases, with 6 bases left in between. Germline V gene sequence: CDR1 DFQATT, CDR2 SNEGSKA (reference sequence).